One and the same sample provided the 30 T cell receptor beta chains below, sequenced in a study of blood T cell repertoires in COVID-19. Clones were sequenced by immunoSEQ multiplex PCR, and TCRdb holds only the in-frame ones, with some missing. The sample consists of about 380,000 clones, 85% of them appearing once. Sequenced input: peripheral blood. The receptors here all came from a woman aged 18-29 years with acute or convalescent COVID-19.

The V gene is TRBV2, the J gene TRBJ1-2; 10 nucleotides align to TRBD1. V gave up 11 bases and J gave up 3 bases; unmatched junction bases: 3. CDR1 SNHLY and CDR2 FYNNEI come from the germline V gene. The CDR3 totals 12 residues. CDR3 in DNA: TGTGCCGGGACAGGGGAGCACTATGGCTACACCTTC. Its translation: CAGTGEHYGYTF.

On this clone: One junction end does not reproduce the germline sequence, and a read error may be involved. The CDR3 sequence: CASSFQLQGGGAF. Written as DNA, the CDR3 is TGTGCCAGCAGTTTCCAACTTCAGGGGGGCGGCGCCTTC. V is TRBV28 and J is TRBJ1-2, with TRBD1 matching 7 bases. Per germline, CDR1 MDHEN and CDR2 SYDVKM. CDR3 length equals 13 residues.

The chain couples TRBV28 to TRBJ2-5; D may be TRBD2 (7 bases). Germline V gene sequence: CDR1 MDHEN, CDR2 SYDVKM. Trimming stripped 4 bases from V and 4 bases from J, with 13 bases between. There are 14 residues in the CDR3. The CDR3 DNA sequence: TGTGCCAGCAGTTCGCCAGGGGAGGGAGAGACCCAGTACTTC. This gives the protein CASSSPGEGETQYF. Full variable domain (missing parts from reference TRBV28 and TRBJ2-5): DVKVTQSSRYLVKRTGEKVFLECVQDMDHENMFWYRQDPGLGLRLIYFSYDVKMKEKGDIPEGYSVSREKKERFSLILESASTNQTSMYLCASSSPGEGETQYFGPGTRLLVL.

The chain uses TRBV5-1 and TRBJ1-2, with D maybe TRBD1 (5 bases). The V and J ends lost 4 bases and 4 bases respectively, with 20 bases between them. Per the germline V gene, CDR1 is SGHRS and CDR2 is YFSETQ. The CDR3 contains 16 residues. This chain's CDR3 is CASSVGVPGLGYGYTF. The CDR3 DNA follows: TGCGCCAGCAGCGTGGGGGTTCCAGGGCTGGGCTATGGCTACACCTTC.

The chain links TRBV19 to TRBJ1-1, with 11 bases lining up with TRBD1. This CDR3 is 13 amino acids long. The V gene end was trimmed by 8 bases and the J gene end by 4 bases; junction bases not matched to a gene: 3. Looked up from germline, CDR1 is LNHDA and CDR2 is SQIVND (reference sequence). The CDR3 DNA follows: TGTGCCAGTCGGGGGACAGGGGGCACTGAAGCTTTCTTT. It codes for CASRGTGGTEAFF.

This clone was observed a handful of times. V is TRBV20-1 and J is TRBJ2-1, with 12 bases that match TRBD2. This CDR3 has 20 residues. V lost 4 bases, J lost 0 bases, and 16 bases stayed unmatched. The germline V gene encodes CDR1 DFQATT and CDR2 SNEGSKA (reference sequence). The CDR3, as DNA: TGCAGTGCTACTGACCATAAACTAGCGGGGGGCCCGAGCTCCTACAATGAGCAGTTCTTC. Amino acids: CSATDHKLAGGPSSYNEQFF.

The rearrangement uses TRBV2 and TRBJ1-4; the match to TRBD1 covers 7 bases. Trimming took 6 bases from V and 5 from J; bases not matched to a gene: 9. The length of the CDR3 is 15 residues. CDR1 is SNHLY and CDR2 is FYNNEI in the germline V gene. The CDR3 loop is CASRWGKGANEKLFF. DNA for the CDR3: TGTGCCAGCAGGTGGGGCAAGGGGGCGAATGAAAAACTGTTTTTT.

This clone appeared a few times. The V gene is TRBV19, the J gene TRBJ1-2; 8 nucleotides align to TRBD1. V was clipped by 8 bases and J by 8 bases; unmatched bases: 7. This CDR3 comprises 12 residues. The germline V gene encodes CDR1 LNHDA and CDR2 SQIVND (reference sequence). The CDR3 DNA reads TGTGCCAGTGAGACAGGGGATTGGGGCTACACCTTC. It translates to CASETGDWGYTF.

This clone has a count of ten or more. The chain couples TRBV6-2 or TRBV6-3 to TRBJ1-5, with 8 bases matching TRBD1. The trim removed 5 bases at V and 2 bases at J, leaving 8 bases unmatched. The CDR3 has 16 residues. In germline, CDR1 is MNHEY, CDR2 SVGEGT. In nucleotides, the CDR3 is TGTGCCAGCAGTGACGGGACAGGTTTCCGCAATCAGCCCCAGCATTTT. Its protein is CASSDGTGFRNQPQHF.

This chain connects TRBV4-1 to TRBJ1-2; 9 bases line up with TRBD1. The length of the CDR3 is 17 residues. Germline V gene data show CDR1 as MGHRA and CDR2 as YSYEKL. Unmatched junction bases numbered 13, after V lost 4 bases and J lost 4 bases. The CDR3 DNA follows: TGCGCCAGCAGCCGAGTACAAGGACAGGGGAGTACCTATGGCTACACCTTC. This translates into CASSRVQGQGSTYGYTF.

CDR3 loop: CASSHLIVGAFNEKLFF. The CDR3, as DNA: TGTGCCAGCAGCCACTTGATCGTAGGGGCGTTTAATGAAAAACTGTTTTTT. This rearrangement joins TRBV3-1 (or the pseudogene TRBV3-2) to TRBJ1-4; D perhaps matches TRBD1 (5 bases). The V gene's germline CDR1 is LGHDT and CDR2 YNNKEL (reference sequence). V was shortened by 3 bases and J by 4 bases, with 18 bases between the two germline ends. The CDR3 loop spans 17 amino acids.

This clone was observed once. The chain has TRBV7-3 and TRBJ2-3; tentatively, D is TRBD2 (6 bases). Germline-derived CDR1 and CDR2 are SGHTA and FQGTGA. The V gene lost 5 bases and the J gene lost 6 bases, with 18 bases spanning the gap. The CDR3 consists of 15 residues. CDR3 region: CASSTTGRPTDTQYF. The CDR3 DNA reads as TGTGCCAGCAGCACAACCGGGAGACCCACGGATACGCAGTATTTT.

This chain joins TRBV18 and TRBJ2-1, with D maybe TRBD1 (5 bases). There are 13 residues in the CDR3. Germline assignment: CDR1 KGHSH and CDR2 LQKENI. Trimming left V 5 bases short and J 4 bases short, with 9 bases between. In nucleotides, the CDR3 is TGTGCCAGCTCATTGGACATTTACAATGAGCAGTTCTTC. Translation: CASSLDIYNEQFF.

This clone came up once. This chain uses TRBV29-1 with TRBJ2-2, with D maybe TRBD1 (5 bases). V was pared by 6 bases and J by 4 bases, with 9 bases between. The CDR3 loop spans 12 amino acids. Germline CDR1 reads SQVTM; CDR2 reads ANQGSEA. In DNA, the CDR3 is TGCAGCGTCGACAGACGCACCGGGGAGCTGTTTTTT. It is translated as CSVDRRTGELFF.

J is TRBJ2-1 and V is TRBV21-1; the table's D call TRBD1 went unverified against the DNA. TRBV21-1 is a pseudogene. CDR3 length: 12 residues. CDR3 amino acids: CASMGPLPKSFF. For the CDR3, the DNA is TGTGCCAGCATGGGCCCTCTTCCCAAATCGTTCTTC.

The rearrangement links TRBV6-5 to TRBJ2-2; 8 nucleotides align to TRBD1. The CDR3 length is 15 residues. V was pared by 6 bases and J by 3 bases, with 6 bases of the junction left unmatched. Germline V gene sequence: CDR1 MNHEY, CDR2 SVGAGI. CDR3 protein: CASSIQGEHTGELFF. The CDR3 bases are TGTGCCAGCAGCATACAGGGGGAACACACCGGGGAGCTGTTTTTT.

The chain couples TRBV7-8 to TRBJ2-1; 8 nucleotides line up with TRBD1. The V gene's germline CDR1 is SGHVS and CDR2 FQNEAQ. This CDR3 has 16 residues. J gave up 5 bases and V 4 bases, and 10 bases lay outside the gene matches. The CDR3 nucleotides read TGTGCCAGCAGCTCATATGACAGGGGCCAACACAATGAGCAGTTCTTC. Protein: CASSSYDRGQHNEQFF.

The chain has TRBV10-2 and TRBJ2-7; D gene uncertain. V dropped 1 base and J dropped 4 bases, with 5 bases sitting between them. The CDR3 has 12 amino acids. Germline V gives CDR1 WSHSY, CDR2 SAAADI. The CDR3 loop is CASSELQYEQYF. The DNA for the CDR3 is TGCGCCAGCAGTGAGTTGCAGTACGAGCAGTACTTC.

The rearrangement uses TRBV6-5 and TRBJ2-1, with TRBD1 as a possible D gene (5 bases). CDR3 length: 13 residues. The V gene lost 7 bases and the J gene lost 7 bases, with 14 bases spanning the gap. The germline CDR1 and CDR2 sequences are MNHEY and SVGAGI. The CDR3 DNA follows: TGTGCCAGCACAAGGGGCGCCGATAATGAGCAGTTCTTC. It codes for CASTRGADNEQFF.

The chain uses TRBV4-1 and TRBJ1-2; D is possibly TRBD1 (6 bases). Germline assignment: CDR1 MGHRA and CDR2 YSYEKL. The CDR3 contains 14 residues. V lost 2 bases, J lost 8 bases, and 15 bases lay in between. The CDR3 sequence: CASSQRTDPLGYTF. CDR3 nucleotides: TGCGCCAGCAGCCAACGGACAGACCCCCTCGGCTACACCTTC.

The CDR3 reads CSVESGTGNYGYTF. CDR3 DNA sequence: TGCAGCGTTGAATCCGGGACAGGGAACTATGGCTACACCTTC. The chain has TRBV29-1 and TRBJ1-2; 9 bases match TRBD1. This CDR3 contains 14 residues. The V and J ends lost 2 bases and 2 bases, in that order; junction bases with no gene match: 3. CDR1 and CDR2 (germline): SQVTM, ANQGSEA.

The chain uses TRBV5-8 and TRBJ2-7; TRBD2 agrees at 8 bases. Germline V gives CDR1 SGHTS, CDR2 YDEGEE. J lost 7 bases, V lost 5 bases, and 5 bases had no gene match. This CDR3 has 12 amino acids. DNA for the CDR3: TGTGCCAGCAGTTGGGGCGGGGGGGAGCAGTACTTC. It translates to CASSWGGGEQYF.

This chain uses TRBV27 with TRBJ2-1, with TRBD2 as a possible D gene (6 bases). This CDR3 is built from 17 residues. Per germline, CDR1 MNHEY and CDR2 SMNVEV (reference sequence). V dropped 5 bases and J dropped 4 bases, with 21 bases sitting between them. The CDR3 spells CASSPLEGILRYNEQFF. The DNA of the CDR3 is TGTGCCAGCAGTCCCCTGGAGGGGATCCTTCGGTACAATGAGCAGTTCTTC.

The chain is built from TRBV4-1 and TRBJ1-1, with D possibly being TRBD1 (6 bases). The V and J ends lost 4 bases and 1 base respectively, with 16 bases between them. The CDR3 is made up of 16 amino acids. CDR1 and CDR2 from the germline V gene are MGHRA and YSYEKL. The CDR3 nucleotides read TGCGCCAGCAGCCCGTGGCCCCGGGGGGCGAACACTGAAGCTTTCTTT. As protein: CASSPWPRGANTEAFF.

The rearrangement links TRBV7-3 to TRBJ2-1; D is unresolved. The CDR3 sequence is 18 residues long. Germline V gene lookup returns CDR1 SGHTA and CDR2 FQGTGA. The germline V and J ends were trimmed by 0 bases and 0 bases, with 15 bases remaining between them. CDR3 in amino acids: CASSLTSQRPSSYNEQFF. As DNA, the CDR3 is TGTGCCAGCAGCTTAACGTCCCAGCGCCCTAGCTCCTACAATGAGCAGTTCTTC.

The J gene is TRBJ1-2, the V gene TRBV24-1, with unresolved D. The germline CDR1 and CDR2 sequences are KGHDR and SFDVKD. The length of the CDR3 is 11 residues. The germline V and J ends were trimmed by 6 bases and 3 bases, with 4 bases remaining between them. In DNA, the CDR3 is TGTGCCACCAGTTCTCACTATGGCTACACCTTC. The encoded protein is CATSSHYGYTF.

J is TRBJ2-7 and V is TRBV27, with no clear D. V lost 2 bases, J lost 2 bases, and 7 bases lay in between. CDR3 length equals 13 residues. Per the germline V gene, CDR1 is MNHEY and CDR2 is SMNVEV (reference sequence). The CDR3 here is CASSLQATYEQYF. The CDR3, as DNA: TGTGCCAGCAGTTTACAGGCTACCTACGAGCAGTACTTC.

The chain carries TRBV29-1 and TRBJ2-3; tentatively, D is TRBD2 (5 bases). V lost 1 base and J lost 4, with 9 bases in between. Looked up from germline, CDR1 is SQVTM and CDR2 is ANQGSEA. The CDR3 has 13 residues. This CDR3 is CSVEARGPDTQYF. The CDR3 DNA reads TGCAGCGTTGAAGCGCGAGGGCCAGATACGCAGTATTTT.

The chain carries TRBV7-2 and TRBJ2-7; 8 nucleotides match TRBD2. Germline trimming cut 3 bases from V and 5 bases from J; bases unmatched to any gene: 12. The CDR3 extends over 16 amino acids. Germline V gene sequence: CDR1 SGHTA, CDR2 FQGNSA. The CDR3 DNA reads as TGTGCCAGCAGCTTCAGAAGCTCGGGAGGGCGGCACGAGCAGTACTTC. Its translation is CASSFRSSGGRHEQYF. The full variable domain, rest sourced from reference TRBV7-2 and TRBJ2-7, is GAGVSQSPSNKVTEKGKDVELRCDPISGHTALYWYRQSLGQGLEFLIYFQGNSAPDKSGLPSDRFSAERTGGSVSTLTIQRTQQEDSAVYLCASSFRSSGGRHEQYFGPGTRLTVT.

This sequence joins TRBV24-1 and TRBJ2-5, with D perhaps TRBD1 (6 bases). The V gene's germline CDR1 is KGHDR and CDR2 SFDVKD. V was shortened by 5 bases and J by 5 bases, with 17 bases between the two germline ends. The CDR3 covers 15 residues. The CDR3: CATSGLSGDRETQYF. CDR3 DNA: TGTGCCACCAGTGGCCTGTCAGGGGATCGGGAGACCCAGTACTTC.